Reported below is one TCR beta chain. There is no known antigen for this receptor. No much larger clone is present one base from it, and per-base qualities are unavailable. The cohort comprised under 700 healthy bone marrow donors. At the time of sampling, every cohort member was nominally healthy, though immune exposures that went unrecorded were likely present. The donor tested CMV seronegative and was one of the 352 seronegative cohort members. Each donor provided a peripheral blood sample, and peripheral blood mononuclear cells were used for TCR beta sequencing. The Qiagen DNeasy Blood Extraction Kit was used to extract genomic DNA from the blood cell samples. The protocol used for the library was the immunoSEQ multiplex PCR assay. A mixture of 60 forward primers for TCR Vbeta segments and 13 reverse primers for TCR Jbeta segments was used in the multiplex PCR. The CDR3 region of rearranged TCR beta genes was amplified from genomic DNA with a multiplex PCR assay. The Illumina HiSeq System was used to sequence the amplified TCR beta libraries as 87-base-pair reads. In the authors' own workflow: Across the 700 or so repertoires, a later analysis counted about 81 million unique TCR beta chains, approximately 10 million of which were shared by at least two donors. To remove PCR and sequencing errors, raw reads were error-corrected and collapsed into unique sequences using a nearest-neighbor algorithm that merged closely related sequences. CDR3 sequences were aligned to IMGT reference sequences to assign V, D and J gene segments. For a sequence to be retained, a match of at least six nucleotides was required to both a V gene segment and a J gene segment. Rearrangements were called productive when the CDR3 lacked stop codons and stayed in frame with V and J; all others were non-productive. Following IMGT convention, CDR3 was defined as the stretch from the second conserved V-encoded cysteine up to the conserved J-encoded phenylalanine. In an earlier analysis of approximately 590 of the donors, sequences lacking an unambiguous match to a single V gene segment were excluded. An earlier analysis of 587 of the donors classified V segments as functional when productive rearrangements were above 56.7% and as segregating when the standard deviation between donors was above 5%. A statistical classification framework was built to diagnose cytomegalovirus status from the catalog of TCR beta chain sequences. In a later analysis, TCR nucleotide sequences were compared against IMGT/GENE-DB human TR gene sequences so that V and J genes could be assigned. Using the TCRdist pipeline, a later analysis assigned CDR3 sequences along with most-parsimonious VDJ recombination scenarios. In a later analysis, each TCR beta chain was defined by its CDR3 amino acid sequence together with its V-gene family, and reads without a unique V-gene family were excluded. To address suspected cross-contamination and a sequencing artifact, a later analysis removed several hundred highly shared, low-generation-probability nucleotide sequences. For each public chain, a later analysis derived a clonal expansion index from normalized ranks of inferred template counts within each repertoire. A later analysis computed generation probabilities with a VDJ recombination model fitted to out-of-frame rearrangements, and checked the results against IGoR. A later analysis scored TCR-TCR, TCR-HLA and TCR-CMV co-occurrence with hypergeometric tests, applying a repertoire-size bias correction to TCR pairs. In a later analysis, false discovery rates were estimated by permuting HLA or CMV assignments 20 times. A later analysis grouped co-occurring TCRs with DBSCAN, adding TCRdist sequence similarity when clustering within HLA-allele-positive subsets. Co-occurrence clustering excluded repertoires with fewer than 30,000 or more than 120,000 public chains, plus five with anomalous nucleotide sharing. TCRdb provides this immuneACCESS table in a form limited to in-frame rearrangements. Some clones are lacking; in checked studies, under half of them reflect an unresolved V gene, and why the rest are absent is not known. V, J and clone size are taken as reported in that table, and D and trimming were inferred from the DNA itself. Counted in this sample were 40,000 to 55,000 clones; around 69% of them appeared once. The ten largest clones represent 3.4% of the sample.

Clipping removes 4 bases from V and 4 bases from J, with 7 as the unmatched junction base count. Inclusive of the bounding cysteine and phenylalanine, the CDR3 is 15 residues long. This entry keeps only the CDR3 DNA: 45 bases, framed from base 1. The germline V gene specifies LGHNA as CDR1 and YNFKEQ as CDR2. The record originates from a study of cytomegalovirus exposure and HLA in healthy donors (dated by TCRdb to the late 2010s). A note on the overall study: According to an earlier analysis of 550 to 750 of the donors, about 190 million T cells yielded some 120 million unique TCR beta sequences and about 300 Gb of sequence data. A separate validation cohort of some 130 different subjects was used in addition to the roughly 640-subject first cohort. Alongside the repertoire data, information on donor age, sex, ethnicity and CMV serostatus was compiled. In an earlier analysis of over 550 of the donors, high-throughput TCR beta sequencing was used to judge whether each TCR beta V gene segment behaved as functional or pseudogenic. The genetic ancestry cluster associated with self-reported Caucasian donors included 80% to 90% of the roughly 360 genotyped donors. The aim of the study was to test whether cataloging public T cell receptors could identify signatures of past pathogen exposure. Using immunosequencing, the study profiled T cell repertoires from fewer than 850 subjects and related those repertoires to cytomegalovirus serostatus. An early release covering roughly 600 HLA-typed donors comprised approximately 290 gigabases of sequencing data and approximately 80 million unique TCR sequences. Rather than drawing on any new phenotypic data, the later analysis identified candidate immune exposures from TCR beta sequences and the way those sequences occurred across donors. Every repertoire in the discovery cohort had been generated on one and the same sequencing platform. A later analysis re-analyzed previously published TCR beta repertoires from 660 or so donors and added high-resolution HLA genotyping to study TCR occurrence patterns. To predict cytomegalovirus infection status, the study brought together high-throughput TCR immunosequencing, statistical association of individual TCRs with disease status, and machine learning. Across about 370 genotyped donors of the cohort, an average of about 240,000 unique TCR beta nucleotide sequences per donor were sequenced, and around 20% of those sequences were non-productive. Four or five DR-DQ haplotypes were treated as single units for association and clustering because of strong linkage in the cohort. A later genetic analysis used genome-wide SNP genotypes for 398 of the 666 donors, treating that subset as a discovery cohort. HLA typing included class I and class II loci at four-digit resolution. Typing coverage varied by locus: roughly 629-640 donors for A, B, C, DRB1 and DQB1; more than 500 for DQA1; around 570 for DPA1; 400 to 480 for DPB1.

What the study reported, not specific to this receptor: A further reported finding was that TCR beta sequences accurately predicted the HLA-A and HLA-B alleles for most subjects in the first cohort. A later analysis associated about 17,000 TCR beta sequences with specific HLA alleles at a false discovery rate of 0.05. Broadly in line with IMGT annotations, most TCR beta V segments showed up in productive rearrangements about 90% or about 30% of the time in an earlier analysis of about 500 of the donors. According to the authors, the approach could potentially be generalized to other disease states and immunological phenotypes. This cohort had only TCR beta chains sequenced, and the lack of alpha or paired-chain data limited which features could be detected. A later analysis reported that several top co-occurrence clusters appeared linked to parvovirus B19, influenza, CMV and Epstein-Barr virus. Because counts were too low, under 20 rarely observed V segments, including chromosome 9 orphons, were left out of the earlier analysis of 500 to 750 of the donors. In a later analysis, most CMV-associated TCR beta chains were found to appear HLA-restricted, with HLA associations seemingly driven largely by CMV exposure. The presence/absence analyses assumed that sequencing depth was roughly uniform across donors, and that assumption may not be true. When HLA alleles, especially DR and DQ, strongly co-occurred, TCR associations were difficult to assign to individual alleles. In vitro tests confirmed that a few of the cytomegalovirus-associated TCR beta chains recognize cytomegalovirus antigens. Some IMGT-functional V segments, including TRBV6-2 and TRBV6-3, could not be told apart with the 87-base-pair reads, so those segments were excluded. The sequencing pipeline was judged likely to have produced a cluster of highly shared sequence variants as a technical artifact. A later analysis found that HLA-associated TCR beta chains were more clonally expanded and had lower generation probabilities than equally common non-associated chains. CMV serostatus was the only immune exposure information available for the cohort. The study gave a list of under 200 TCR beta chains associated with cytomegalovirus. In a later analysis, the rate of TCR association differed among HLA loci, with DRB1 alleles having the most associated TCRs and HLA-C alleles having the fewest. According to a later genetic analysis, donors in an Asian-associated ancestry cluster had fewer N-insertions in productive TCRs than the approximately 650-donor mean. Linkage disequilibrium might explain the correlated functional status among segregating V segments, but an unknown experimental factor could not be ruled out. HLA typing was unavailable for some donors at each locus, so association tests used only the typed subset. The classifier was reported to diagnose cytomegalovirus status with high specificity and sensitivity in both the original cohort and the validation cohort. An association between a missense DCLRE1C variant and V-gene and J-gene trimming of TCR beta chains was found in a later genetic analysis and replicated in an independent cohort. While some public TCRs were present in many individuals, most TCR sequences turned up only very rarely across donors.

Sequencing was performed on PBMCs. The chain couples TRBV4-2 to TRBJ2-5; 9 middle bases align to TRBD1. This sequence was found in a woman aged 30 to 39 in good health and CMV-seronegative. The DNA sequence follows: TGTGCCAGCAGCCGAGGGACAGGGACGGGAGAGACCCAGTACTTC. Its protein reads: CASSRGTGTGETQYF.